This TCR beta chain is drawn from a study of blood T cell repertoires in COVID-19. Overall study context: Sample material is recorded as cDNA or gDNA derived from T cells, B-cell-depleted T cells, or PBMCs.

Participant age was roughly 18 to 100 years, and participants resided in about two dozen US areas. Cohorts were based on clinical histories the participants reported. The germline V gene has CDR1 SGHNT and CDR2 YYREEE (reference sequence). After removal of 4 bases from V and 9 bases from J, the junction contained 9 bases not matched to a gene. This CDR3 contains 16 residues. In the original processing: Researchers report that nucleated cell counts were estimated from reference gene primer amplification. Sequenced by immunoSEQ multiplex PCR; TCRdb stores in-frame clones only, minus some. V and J calls and clone size are given by that table; D and trimming were obtained from the DNA. There are 150,000 to 200,000 clones in the sample; over 70% occur only once, and 5.2% lies in the top ten.

The sample consisted of PBMCs or T cells enriched from blood (not recorded which). V is TRBV5-4 and J is TRBJ2-1, with 14 bases lining up with TRBD2. The sequence was collected from a man between 70 and 80 years old who had been exposed to COVID-19. The CDR3 nucleotides read TGTGCCAGCAGCCCCGGGACTAGCGGGAGCACGATTGAGCAGTTCTTC. Translation: CASSPGTSGSTIEQFF.